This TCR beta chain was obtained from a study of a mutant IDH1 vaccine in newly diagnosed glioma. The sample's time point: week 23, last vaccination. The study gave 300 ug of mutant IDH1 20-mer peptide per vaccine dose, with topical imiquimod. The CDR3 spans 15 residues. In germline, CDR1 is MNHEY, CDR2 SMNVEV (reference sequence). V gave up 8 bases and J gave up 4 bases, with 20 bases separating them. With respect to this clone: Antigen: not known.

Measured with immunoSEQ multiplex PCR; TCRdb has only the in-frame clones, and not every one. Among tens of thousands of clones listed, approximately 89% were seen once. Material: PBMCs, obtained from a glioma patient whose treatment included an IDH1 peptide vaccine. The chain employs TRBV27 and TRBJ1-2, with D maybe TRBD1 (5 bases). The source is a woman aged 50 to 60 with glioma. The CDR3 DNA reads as TGTGCCAGCTCCGACCGGTTAGGGGCCATCTATGGCTACACCTTC. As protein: CASSDRLGAIYGYTF.